The rows below give T cell receptor beta chains drawn from one sample of a study of blood T cells in healthy people across ages. MiXCR, run by TCRdb on the 5' RACE reads, gives a single entry per CDR3 protein. The profile shows 450,000 to 700,000 distinct CDR3 sequences, 25% to 30% of them singletons. The specimen was blood. Every receptor here comes from a woman in her seventies in good health. Both conserved end residues are part of each CDR3. Clone size is stated in some rows and not others, as once, few, many or a class when expanded.

TRBV15	.	CATSRVLEETQYF
TRBV11-3	once	CASRLLPGLGLDTQYF
TRBV20-1	.	CSARVGNTGELFF
TRBV7-9	few	CASSQTGTSTETQYF
TRBV5-4	many	CASSPKRGEHGELFF
TRBV7-2	.	CASSLGGSGKRGYTF
TRBV13	few	CASSPPGTGGYEQYF
TRBV5-1	.	CASKDPGQGFHEQYF
TRBV5-1	few	CASSPAPTETNYGYTF
TRBV2	.	CASSLRDRFYNEQFF
TRBV20-1	.	CSARDLNRNTEAFF
TRBV7-2	.	CASSLIVGASYNEQFF
TRBV7-3	.	CASSLQGQDTDTQYF
TRBV19	.	CASSISGVAQNIQYF
TRBV6-5	.	CATREGSWYGYTF
TRBV4-3	.	CASSQQLSGANVLTF